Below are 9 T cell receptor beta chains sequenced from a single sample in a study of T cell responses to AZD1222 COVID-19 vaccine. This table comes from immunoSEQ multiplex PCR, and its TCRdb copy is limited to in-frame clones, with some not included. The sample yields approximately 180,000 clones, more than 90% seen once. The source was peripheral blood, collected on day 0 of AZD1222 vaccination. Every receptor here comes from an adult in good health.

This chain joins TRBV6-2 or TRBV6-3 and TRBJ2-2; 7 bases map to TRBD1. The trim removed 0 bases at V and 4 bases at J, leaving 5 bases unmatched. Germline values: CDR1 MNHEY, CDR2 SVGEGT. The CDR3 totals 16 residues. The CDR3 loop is CASSYSLTGRTGELFF. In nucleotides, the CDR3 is TGTGCCAGCAGTTACTCTCTGACAGGGCGCACCGGGGAGCTGTTTTTT.

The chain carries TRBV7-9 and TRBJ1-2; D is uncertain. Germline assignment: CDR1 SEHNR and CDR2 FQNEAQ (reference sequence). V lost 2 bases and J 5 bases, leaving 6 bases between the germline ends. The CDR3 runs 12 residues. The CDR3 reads CASSLTAYGYTF. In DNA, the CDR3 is TGTGCCAGCAGCTTAACAGCTTATGGCTACACCTTC.

The DNA of the CDR3 is TGTGCCAGCGGGGGGAGTCTGAACACTGAAGCTTTCTTT. Its translation is CASGGSLNTEAFF. The J gene is TRBJ1-1, the V gene TRBV19, with a weak D call TRBD1 (5 bases). V gave up 9 bases and J gave up 0 bases, with 11 bases separating them. The CDR3 has 13 amino acids. Germline CDR1 reads LNHDA; CDR2 reads SQIVND (reference sequence).

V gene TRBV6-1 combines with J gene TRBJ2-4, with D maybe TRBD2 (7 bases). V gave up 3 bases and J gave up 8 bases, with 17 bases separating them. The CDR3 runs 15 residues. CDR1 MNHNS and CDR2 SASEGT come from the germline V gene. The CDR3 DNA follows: TGTGCCAGCAGTGATTTGGGGGGGCATCGCGACATTCAGTACTTC. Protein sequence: CASSDLGGHRDIQYF.

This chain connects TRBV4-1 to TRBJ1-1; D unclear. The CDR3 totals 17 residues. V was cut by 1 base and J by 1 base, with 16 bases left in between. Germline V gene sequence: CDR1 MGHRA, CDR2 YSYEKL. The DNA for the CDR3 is TGCGCCAGCAGCCAAGGAGGGTTAACGGTTAAGAACACTGAAGCTTTCTTT. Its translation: CASSQGGLTVKNTEAFF.

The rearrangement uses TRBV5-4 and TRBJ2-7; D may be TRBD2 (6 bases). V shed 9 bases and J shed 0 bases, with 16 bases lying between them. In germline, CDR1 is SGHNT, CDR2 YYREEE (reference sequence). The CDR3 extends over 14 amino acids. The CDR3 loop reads CATSLGGNSYEQYF. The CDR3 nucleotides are TGTGCCACTTCCCTGGGGGGAAACTCCTACGAGCAGTACTTC.

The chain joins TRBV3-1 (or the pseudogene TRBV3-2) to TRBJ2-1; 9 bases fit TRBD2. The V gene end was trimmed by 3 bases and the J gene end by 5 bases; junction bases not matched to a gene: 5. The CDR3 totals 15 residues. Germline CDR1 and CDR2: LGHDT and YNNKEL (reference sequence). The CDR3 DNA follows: TGTGCCAGCAGCCAGTATGCGGGAGGGGACAATGAGCAGTTCTTC. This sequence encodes CASSQYAGGDNEQFF.

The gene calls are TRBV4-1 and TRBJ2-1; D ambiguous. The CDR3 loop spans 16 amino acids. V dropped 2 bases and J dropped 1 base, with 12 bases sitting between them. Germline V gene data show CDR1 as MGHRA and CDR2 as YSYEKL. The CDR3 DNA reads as TGCGCCAGCAGCCAAAGAAGGGCGGAATCCTACAATGAGCAGTTCTTC. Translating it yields CASSQRRAESYNEQFF.

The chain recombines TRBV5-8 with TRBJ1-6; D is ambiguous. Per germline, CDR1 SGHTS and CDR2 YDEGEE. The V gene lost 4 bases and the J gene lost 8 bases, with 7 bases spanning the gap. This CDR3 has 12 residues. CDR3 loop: CASSLGYSPLHF. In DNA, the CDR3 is TGTGCCAGCAGCCTGGGATATTCACCCCTCCACTTT.